This note documents a single TCR beta chain sequence. Alongside a J-beta primer mix, a sample-barcoded 5' primer served in a second PCR lasting roughly 6 to 11 cycles. TCRdb itself ran the 5' RACE reads through MiXCR, one entry per CDR3 protein. The profile shows hundreds of thousands of distinct CDR3 sequences, 25% of them singletons. The data stem from a study of blood T cells in healthy people across ages. Trimming at V came to 5 bases and at J to 6 bases, leaving 13 bases not matched to a gene. CDR1 is DFQATT, CDR2 SNEGSKA, per germline (reference sequence). The CDR3 is 15 residues long. The sample also formed part of further work on T cells of mothers and their children.

This TCR was recovered from a boy aged 5-17 years in good health. The rearrangement uses TRBV20-1 and TRBJ2-1; 7 nucleotides agree with TRBD1. The sample comprised blood. The CDR3 protein is CSAQGEYLRPNEQFF. The CDR3 nucleotides read TGCAGTGCTCAGGGGGAATACCTTCGCCCCAATGAGCAGTTCTTC.